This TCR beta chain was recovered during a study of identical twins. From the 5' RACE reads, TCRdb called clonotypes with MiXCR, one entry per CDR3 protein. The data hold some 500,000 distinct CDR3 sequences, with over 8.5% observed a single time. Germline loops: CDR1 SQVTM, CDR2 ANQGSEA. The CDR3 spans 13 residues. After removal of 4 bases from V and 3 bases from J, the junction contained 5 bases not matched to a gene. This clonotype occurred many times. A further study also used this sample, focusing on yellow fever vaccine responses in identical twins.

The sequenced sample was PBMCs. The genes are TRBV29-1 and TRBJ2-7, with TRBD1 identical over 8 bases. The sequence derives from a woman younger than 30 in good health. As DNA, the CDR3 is TGCAGCGTTGGGACAGGGAGGAACTACGAGCAGTACTTC. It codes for CSVGTGRNYEQYF.